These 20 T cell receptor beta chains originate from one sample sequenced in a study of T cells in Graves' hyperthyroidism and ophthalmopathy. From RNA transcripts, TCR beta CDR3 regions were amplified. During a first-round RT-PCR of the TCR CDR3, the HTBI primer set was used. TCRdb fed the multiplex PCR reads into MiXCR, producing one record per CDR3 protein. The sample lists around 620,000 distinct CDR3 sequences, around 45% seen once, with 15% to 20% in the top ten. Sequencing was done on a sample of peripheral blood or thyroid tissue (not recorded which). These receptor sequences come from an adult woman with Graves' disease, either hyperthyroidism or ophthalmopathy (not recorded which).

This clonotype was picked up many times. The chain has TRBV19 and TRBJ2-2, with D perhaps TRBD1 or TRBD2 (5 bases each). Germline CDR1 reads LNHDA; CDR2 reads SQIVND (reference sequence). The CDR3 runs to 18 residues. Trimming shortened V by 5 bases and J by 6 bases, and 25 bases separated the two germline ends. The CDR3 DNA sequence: TGTGCCAGTAGTCTGCCCGGGGCGGCCGGGTTAGTCGCCGGGGAGCTGTTTTTT. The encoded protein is CASSLPGAAGLVAGELFF.

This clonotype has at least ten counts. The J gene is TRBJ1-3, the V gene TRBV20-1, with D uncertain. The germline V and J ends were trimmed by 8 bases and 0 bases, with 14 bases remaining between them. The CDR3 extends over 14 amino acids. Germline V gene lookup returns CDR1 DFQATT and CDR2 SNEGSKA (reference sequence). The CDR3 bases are TGCAGTTCCGAGGACGTAAACTCTGGAAACACCATATATTTT. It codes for CSSEDVNSGNTIYF.

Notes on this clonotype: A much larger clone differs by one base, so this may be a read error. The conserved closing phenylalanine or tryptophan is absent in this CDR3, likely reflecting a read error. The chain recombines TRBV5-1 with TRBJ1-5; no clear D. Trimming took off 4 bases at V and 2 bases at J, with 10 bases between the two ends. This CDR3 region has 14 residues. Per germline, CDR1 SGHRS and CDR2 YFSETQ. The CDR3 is CASSEGVGNQPQHL. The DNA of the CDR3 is TGCGCCAGCAGCGAGGGAGTGGGCAATCAGCCCCAGCATCTT.

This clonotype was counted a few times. Written as DNA, the CDR3 is TGTGCCTCTGCTGGGGGGGAGACCCAGTACTTC. It encodes CASAGGETQYF. This rearrangement joins TRBV12-3 or TRBV12-4 to TRBJ2-5, with D maybe TRBD2 (6 bases). This CDR3 has 11 amino acids. Trimming took off 11 bases at V and 5 bases at J, with 12 bases between the two ends.

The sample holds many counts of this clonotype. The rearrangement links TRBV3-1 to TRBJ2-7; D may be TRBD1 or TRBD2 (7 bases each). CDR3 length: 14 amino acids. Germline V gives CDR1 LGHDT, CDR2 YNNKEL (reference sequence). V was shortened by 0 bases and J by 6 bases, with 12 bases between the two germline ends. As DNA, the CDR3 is TGTGCCAGCAGCCAAGATGTCAGGGGGGGCGAGCAGTACTTC. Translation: CASSQDVRGGEQYF.

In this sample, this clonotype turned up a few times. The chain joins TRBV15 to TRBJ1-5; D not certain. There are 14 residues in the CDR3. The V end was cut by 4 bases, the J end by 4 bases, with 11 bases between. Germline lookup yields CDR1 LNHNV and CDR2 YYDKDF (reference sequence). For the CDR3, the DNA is TGTGCCACCAGCACCTGGGGTGTTAATCAGCCCCAGCATTTT. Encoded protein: CATSTWGVNQPQHF.

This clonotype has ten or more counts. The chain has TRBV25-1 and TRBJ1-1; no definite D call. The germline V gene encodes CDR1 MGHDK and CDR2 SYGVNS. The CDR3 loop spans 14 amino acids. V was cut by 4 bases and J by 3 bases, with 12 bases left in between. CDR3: CASSGGGRYTEAFF. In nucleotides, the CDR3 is TGTGCCAGCAGTGGCGGCGGTCGGTACACTGAAGCTTTCTTT.

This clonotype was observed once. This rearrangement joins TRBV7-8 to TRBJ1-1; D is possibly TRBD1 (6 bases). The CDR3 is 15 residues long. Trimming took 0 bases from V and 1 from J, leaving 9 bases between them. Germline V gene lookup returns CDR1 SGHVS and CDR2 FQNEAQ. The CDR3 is CASSLAQGWNTEAFF. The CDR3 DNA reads TGTGCCAGCAGCTTAGCCCAGGGGTGGAACACTGAAGCTTTCTTT.

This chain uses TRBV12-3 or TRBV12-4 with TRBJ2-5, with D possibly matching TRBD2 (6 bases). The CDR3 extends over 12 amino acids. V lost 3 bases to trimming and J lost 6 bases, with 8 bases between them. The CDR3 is CASSFAGKTQYF. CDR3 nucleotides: TGTGCCAGCAGTTTTGCGGGAAAGACCCAGTACTTC.

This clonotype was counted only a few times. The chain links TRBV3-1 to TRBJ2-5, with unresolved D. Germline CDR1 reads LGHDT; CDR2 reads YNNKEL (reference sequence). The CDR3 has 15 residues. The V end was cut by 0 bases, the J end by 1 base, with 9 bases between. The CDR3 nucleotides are TGTGCCAGCAGCCAAGATTGGTGGTTCCAAGAGACCCAGTACTTC. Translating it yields CASSQDWWFQETQYF.

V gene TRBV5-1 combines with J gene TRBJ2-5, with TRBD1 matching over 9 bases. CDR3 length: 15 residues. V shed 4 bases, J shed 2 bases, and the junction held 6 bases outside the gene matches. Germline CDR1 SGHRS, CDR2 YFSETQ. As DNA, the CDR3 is TGCGCCAGCAGCGGGACAGGGTTTGCGCAAGAGACCCAGTACTTC. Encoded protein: CASSGTGFAQETQYF.

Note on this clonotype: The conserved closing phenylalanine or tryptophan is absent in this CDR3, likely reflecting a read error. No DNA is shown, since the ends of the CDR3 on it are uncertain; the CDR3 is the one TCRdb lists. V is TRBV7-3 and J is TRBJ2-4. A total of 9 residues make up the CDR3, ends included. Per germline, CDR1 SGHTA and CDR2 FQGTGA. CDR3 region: CASSLPHSL.

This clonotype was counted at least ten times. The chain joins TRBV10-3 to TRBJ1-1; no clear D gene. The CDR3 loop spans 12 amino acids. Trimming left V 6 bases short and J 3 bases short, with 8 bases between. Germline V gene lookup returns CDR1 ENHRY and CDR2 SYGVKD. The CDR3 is CAIRGLDTEAFF. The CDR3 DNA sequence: TGTGCCATCAGGGGTTTAGACACTGAAGCTTTCTTT.

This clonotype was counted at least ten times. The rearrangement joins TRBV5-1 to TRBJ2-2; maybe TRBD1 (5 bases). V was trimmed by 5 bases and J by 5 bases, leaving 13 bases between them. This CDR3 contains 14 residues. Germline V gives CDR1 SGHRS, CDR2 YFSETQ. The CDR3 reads CASRQDIGTGELFF. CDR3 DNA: TGCGCCAGCAGACAGGACATAGGGACCGGGGAGCTGTTTTTT.

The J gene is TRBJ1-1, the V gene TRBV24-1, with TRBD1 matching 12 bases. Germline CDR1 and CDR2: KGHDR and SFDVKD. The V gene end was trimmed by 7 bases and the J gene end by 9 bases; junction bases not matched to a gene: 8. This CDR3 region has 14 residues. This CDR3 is CATRTGTGGVKAFF. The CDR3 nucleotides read TGTGCCACCAGGACCGGGACAGGGGGCGTTAAAGCTTTCTTT.

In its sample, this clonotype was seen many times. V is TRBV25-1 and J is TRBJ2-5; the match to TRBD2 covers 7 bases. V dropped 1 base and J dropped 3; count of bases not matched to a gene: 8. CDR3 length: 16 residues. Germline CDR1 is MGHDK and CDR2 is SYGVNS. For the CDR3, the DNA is TGTGCCAGCAGTGAATTAGGGGCGGGAGATGAAGAGACCCAGTACTTC. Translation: CASSELGAGDEETQYF. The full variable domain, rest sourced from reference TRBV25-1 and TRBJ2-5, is EADIYQTPRYLVIGTGKKITLECSQTMGHDKMYWYQQDPGMELHLIHYSYGVNSTEKGDLSSESTVSRIRTEHFPLTLESARPSHTSQYLCASSELGAGDEETQYFGPGTRLLVL.

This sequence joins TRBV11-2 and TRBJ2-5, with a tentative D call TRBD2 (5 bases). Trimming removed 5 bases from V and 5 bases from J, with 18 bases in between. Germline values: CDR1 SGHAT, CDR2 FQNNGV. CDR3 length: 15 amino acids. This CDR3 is CASSNPRRGKETQYF. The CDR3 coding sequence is TGTGCCAGCAGCAACCCCAGAAGAGGGAAGGAGACCCAGTACTTC.

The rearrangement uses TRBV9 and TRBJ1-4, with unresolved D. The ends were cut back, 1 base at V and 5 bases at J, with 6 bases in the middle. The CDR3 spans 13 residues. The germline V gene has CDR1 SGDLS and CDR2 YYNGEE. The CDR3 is CASSVQENEKLFF. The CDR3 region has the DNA TGTGCCAGCAGCGTACAGGAAAATGAAAAACTGTTTTTT.

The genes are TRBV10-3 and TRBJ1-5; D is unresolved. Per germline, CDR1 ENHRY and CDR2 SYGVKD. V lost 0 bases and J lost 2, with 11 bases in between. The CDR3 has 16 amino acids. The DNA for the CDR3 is TGTGCCATCAGTGAGTCATACCGGTCCGGCAATCAGCCCCAGCATTTT. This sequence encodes CAISESYRSGNQPQHF.

CDR3 DNA: TGCGCCAGCAGCCAAATAGCGGGCTACGAGCAGTACTTC. Amino acid sequence: CASSQIAGYEQYF. This chain links TRBV4-3 with TRBJ2-7; 7 bases line up with TRBD2. CDR3 size: 13 residues. Unmatched junction bases numbered 1, after V lost 2 bases and J lost 3 bases. In germline, CDR1 is LGHNA, CDR2 YSLEER.